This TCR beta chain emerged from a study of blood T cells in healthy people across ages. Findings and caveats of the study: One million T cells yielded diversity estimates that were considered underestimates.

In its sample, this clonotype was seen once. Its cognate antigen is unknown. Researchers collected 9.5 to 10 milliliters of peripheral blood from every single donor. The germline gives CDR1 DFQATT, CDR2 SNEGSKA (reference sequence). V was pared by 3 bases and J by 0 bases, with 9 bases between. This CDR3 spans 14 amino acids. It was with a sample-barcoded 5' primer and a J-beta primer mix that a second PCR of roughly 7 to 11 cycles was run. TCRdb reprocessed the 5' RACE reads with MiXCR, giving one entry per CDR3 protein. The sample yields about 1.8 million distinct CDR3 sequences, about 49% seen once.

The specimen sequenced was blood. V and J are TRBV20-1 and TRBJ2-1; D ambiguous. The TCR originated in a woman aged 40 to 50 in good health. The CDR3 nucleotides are TGCAGTGCTAGGTCGTCAGACTCCTACAATGAGCAGTTCTTC. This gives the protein CSARSSDSYNEQFF.